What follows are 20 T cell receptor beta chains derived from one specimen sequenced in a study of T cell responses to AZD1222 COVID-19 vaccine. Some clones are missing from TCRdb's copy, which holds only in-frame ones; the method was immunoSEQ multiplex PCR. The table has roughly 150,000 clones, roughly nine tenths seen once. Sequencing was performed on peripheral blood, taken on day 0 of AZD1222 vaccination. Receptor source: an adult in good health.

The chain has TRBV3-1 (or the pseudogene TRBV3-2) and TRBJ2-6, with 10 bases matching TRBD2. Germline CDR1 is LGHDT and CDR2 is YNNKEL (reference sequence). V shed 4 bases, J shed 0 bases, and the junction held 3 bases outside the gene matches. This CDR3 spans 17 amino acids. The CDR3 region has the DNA TGTGCCAGCAGCCGTTCTAGCGGGAGCTCTGGGGCCAACGTCCTGACTTTC. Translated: CASSRSSGSSGANVLTF.

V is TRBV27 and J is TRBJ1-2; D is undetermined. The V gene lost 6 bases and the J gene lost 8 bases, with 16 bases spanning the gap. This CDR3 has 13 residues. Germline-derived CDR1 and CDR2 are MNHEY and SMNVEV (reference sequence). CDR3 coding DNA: TGTGCCAGCAGGCCTGATCCGAGGGTCGGCTACACCTTC. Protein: CASRPDPRVGYTF.

The CDR3: CASSPRRPGGSGNTIYF. As DNA, the CDR3 is TGTGCCAGCAGCCCGCGACGACCCGGAGGCTCTGGAAACACCATATATTTT. The rearrangement joins TRBV7-2 to TRBJ1-3, with unresolved D. The ends were cut back, 5 bases at V and 0 bases at J, with 17 bases in the middle. The germline V gene encodes CDR1 SGHTA and CDR2 FQGNSA. The CDR3 length is 17 residues.

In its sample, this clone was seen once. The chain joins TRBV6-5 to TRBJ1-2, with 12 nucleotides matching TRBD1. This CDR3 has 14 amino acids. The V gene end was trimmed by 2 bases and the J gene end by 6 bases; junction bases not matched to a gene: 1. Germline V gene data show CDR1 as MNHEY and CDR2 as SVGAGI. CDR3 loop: CASSYGTGGHGYTF. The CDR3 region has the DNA TGTGCCAGCAGTTACGGGACAGGGGGCCATGGCTACACCTTC.

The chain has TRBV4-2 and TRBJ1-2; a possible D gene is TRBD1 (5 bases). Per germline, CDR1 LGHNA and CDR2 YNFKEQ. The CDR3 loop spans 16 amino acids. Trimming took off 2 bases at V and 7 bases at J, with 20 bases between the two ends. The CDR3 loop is CASSQLAQGELGGYTF. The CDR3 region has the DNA TGTGCCAGCAGCCAATTAGCCCAAGGGGAGCTCGGTGGCTACACCTTC.

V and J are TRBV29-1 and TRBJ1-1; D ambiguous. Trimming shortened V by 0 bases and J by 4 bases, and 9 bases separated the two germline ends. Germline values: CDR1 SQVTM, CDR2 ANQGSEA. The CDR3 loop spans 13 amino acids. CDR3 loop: CSVEDRDTTEAFF. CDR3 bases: TGCAGCGTTGAAGACCGGGATACCACTGAAGCTTTCTTT. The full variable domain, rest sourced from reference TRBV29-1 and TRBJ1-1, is SAVISQKPSRDICQRGTSLTIQCQVDSQVTMMFWYRQQPGQSLTLIATANQGSEATYESGFVIDKFPISRPNLTFSTLTVSNMSPEDSSIYLCSVEDRDTTEAFFGQGTRLTVV.

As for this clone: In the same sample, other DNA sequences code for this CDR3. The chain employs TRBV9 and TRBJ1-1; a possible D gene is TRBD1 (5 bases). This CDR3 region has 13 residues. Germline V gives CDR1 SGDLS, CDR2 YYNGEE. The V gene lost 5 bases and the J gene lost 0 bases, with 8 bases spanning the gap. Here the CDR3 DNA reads TGTGCCAGCAGTCGGGGGGTGAACACTGAAGCTTTCTTT. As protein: CASSRGVNTEAFF.

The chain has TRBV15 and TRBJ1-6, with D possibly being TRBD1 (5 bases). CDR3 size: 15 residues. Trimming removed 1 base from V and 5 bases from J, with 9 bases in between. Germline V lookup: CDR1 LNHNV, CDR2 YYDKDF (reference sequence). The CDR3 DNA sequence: TGTGCCACCAGCAGAGCCGGCAGGGATAATTCACCCCTCCACTTT. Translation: CATSRAGRDNSPLHF.

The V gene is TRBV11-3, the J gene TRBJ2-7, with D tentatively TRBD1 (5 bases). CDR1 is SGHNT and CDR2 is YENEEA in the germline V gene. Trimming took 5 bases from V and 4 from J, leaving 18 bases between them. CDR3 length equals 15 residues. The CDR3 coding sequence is TGTGCCAGCAGCCCGTTCAGGGAAGACGCTTACGAGCAGTACTTC. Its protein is CASSPFREDAYEQYF.

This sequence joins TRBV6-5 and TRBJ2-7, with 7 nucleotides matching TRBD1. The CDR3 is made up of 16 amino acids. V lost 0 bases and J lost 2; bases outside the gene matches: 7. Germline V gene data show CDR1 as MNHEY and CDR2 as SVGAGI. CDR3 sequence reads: CASSYSARDSTYEQYF. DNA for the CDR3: TGTGCCAGCAGTTACTCGGCCAGGGACAGTACCTACGAGCAGTACTTC.

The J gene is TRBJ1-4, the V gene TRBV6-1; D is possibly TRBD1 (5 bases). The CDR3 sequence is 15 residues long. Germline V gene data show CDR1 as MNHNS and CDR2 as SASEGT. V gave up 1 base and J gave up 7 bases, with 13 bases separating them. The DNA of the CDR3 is TGTGCCAGCAGTGAAGGTTGGGGCTTAGGTGAAAAACTGTTTTTT. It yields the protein CASSEGWGLGEKLFF.

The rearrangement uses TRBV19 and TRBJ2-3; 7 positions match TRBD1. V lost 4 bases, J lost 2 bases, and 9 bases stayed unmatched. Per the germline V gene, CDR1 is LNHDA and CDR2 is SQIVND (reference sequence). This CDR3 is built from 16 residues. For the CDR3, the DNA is TGTGCCAGTAGTACGGACAGGAGGCTGGTCACAGATACGCAGTATTTT. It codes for CASSTDRRLVTDTQYF.

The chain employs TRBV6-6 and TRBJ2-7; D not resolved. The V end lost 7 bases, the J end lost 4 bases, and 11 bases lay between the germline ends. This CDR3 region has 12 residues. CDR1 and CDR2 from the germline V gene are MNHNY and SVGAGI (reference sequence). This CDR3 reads CASIGRGYEQYF. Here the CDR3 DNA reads TGTGCCAGCATAGGCCGCGGTTACGAGCAGTACTTC.

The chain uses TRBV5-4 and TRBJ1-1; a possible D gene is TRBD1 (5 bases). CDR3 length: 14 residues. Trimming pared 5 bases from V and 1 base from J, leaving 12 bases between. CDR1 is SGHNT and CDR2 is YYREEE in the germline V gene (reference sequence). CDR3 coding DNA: TGTGCCAGCAGGTATGGACAAGAGAACACTGAAGCTTTCTTT. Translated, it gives CASRYGQENTEAFF.

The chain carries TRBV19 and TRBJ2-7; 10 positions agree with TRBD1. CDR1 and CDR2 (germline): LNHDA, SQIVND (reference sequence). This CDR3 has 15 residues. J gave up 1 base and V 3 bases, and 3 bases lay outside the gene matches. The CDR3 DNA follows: TGTGCCAGTAGTATTGGGACAGGGGCATCCTACGAGCAGTACTTC. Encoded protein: CASSIGTGASYEQYF. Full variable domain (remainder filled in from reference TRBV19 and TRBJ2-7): DGGITQSPKYLFRKEGQNVTLSCEQNLNHDAMYWYRQDPGQGLRLIYYSQIVNDFQKGDIAEGYSVSREKKESFPLTVTSAQKNPTAFYLCASSIGTGASYEQYFGPGTRLTVT.

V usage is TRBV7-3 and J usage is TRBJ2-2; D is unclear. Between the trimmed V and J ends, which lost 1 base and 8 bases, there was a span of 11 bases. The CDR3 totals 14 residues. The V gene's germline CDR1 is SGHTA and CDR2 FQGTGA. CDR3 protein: CASSLNGDAGELFF. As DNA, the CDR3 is TGTGCCAGCAGCTTAAACGGAGACGCGGGGGAGCTGTTTTTT.

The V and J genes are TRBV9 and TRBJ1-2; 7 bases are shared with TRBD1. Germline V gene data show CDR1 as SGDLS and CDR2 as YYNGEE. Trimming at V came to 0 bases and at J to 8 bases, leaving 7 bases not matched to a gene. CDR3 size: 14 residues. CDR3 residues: CASSVAGDSGGYTF. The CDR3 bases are TGTGCCAGCAGCGTAGCGGGGGACAGTGGCGGCTACACCTTC. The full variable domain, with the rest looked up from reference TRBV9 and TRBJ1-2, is DSGVTQTPKHLITATGQRVTLRCSPRSGDLSVYWYQQSLDQGLQFLIQYYNGEERAKGNILERFSAQQFPDLHSELNLSSLELGDSALYFCASSVAGDSGGYTFGSGTRLTVV.

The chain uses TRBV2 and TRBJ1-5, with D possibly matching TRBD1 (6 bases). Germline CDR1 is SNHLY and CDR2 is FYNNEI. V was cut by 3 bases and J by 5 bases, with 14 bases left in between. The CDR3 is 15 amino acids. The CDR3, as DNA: TGTGCCAGCAGTGATTCCAGGGGACGACATCAGCCCCAGCATTTT. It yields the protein CASSDSRGRHQPQHF.

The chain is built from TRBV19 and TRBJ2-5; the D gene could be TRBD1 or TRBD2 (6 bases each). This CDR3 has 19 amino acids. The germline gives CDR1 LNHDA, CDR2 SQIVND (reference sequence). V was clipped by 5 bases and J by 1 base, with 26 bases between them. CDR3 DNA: TGTGCCAGTAGTTCCCGGGACACTTTCGGGGAGGAATTCCAAGAGACCCAGTACTTC. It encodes CASSSRDTFGEEFQETQYF. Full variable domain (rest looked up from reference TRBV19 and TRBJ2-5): DGGITQSPKYLFRKEGQNVTLSCEQNLNHDAMYWYRQDPGQGLRLIYYSQIVNDFQKGDIAEGYSVSREKKESFPLTVTSAQKNPTAFYLCASSSRDTFGEEFQETQYFGPGTRLLVL.

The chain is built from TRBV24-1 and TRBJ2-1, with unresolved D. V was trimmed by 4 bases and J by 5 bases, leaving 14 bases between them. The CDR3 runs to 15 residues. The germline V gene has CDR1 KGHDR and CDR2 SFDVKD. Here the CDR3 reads CATSEVDGLDNEQFF. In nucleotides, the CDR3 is TGTGCCACCAGTGAGGTGGACGGCCTCGACAATGAGCAGTTCTTC.